These 21 T cell receptor beta chains were all obtained from the same sample, sequenced in a study of blood T cell repertoires in COVID-19. The assay was immunoSEQ multiplex PCR, and TCRdb's table has in-frame clones only and misses some. This sample yields 250,000 or so clones, of which roughly 81% are seen a single time; less than 8.5% belongs to the top ten. Sequencing used PBMCs or T cells enriched from blood (not recorded which). These TCRs come from a woman aged 50 to 60 who had been exposed to COVID-19.

The chain carries TRBV10-3 and TRBJ2-1; 9 positions match TRBD1. This CDR3 spans 12 amino acids. With 9 bases clipped from V and 9 bases from J, the junction kept 6 bases outside the gene matches. Germline V CDR1 and CDR2: ENHRY, SYGVKD. The CDR3 coding sequence is TGTGCCATGGGGACAGGGCTGGGTGAGCAGTTCTTC. Residues: CAMGTGLGEQFF.

The gene calls are TRBV5-4 and TRBJ1-2; D is undetermined. From germline, CDR1 is SGHNT and CDR2 YYREEE (reference sequence). There are 15 residues in the CDR3. V lost 0 bases, J lost 1 base, and 10 bases lay in between. The CDR3 region is CASSLEERVNYGYTF. CDR3 sequence (DNA): TGTGCCAGCAGCTTGGAGGAGAGGGTTAACTATGGCTACACCTTC.

This sequence joins TRBV20-1 and TRBJ1-1; the match to TRBD1 covers 9 bases. The CDR3 has 15 residues. Germline trimming cut 3 bases from V and 5 bases from J; bases unmatched to any gene: 10. From germline, CDR1 is DFQATT and CDR2 SNEGSKA (reference sequence). The CDR3: CSASKAGTGTTEAFF. CDR3 coding DNA: TGCAGTGCTAGTAAAGCCGGGACAGGGACGACTGAAGCTTTCTTT.

The chain recombines TRBV6-5 with TRBJ2-1; D uncertain. The germline V gene has CDR1 MNHEY and CDR2 SVGAGI. There are 14 residues in the CDR3. Trimming removed 4 bases at V and 8 bases at J, with 15 bases between. CDR3 nucleotides: TGTGCCAGCAGTTTCGCCCAGGTCTCGGATGAGCAGTTCTTC. Its translation: CASSFAQVSDEQFF.

The chain couples TRBV7-9 to TRBJ1-6; D may be TRBD1 (5 bases). In germline, CDR1 is SEHNR, CDR2 FQNEAQ (reference sequence). Trimming left V 2 bases short and J 9 bases short, with 11 bases between. There are 14 residues in the CDR3. CDR3 protein: CASSLSTAFSPLHF. For the CDR3, the DNA is TGTGCCAGCAGCTTATCGACAGCCTTTTCACCCCTCCACTTT. The entire variable domain, with the rest obtained from reference TRBV7-9 and TRBJ1-6, is as follows: DTGVSQNPRHKITKRGQNVTFRCDPISEHNRLYWYRQTLGQGPEFLTYFQNEAQLEKSRLLSDRFSAERPKGSFSTLEIQRTEQGDSAMYLCASSLSTAFSPLHFGNGTRLTVT.

V usage is TRBV10-3 and J usage is TRBJ2-3, with D perhaps matching TRBD1 (6 bases). The CDR3 spans 15 residues. The germline CDR1 and CDR2 sequences are ENHRY and SYGVKD. V lost 5 bases to trimming and J lost 4 bases, with 16 bases between them. The CDR3 region is CAISRQQGNSDTQYF. CDR3 DNA: TGTGCCATCAGTAGGCAACAGGGTAACTCAGATACGCAGTATTTT.

V is TRBV27 and J is TRBJ1-1; D not resolved. CDR1 and CDR2 from the germline V gene are MNHEY and SMNVEV (reference sequence). V was shortened by 2 bases and J by 0 bases, with 4 bases between the two germline ends. The CDR3 sequence is 13 residues long. The CDR3 coding sequence is TGTGCCAGCAGTTTAGAGGTGAACACTGAAGCTTTCTTT. Protein sequence: CASSLEVNTEAFF.

This rearrangement joins TRBV23-1 to TRBJ1-6; D unresolved. TRBV23-1 has ORF status, its function being uncertain. V was shortened by 5 bases and J by 1 base, with 24 bases between the two germline ends. This CDR3 has 20 amino acids. CDR3: CASSETDGLLGWSYNSPLHF. Written as DNA, the CDR3 is TGCGCCAGCAGTGAAACGGACGGACTTTTAGGATGGTCCTATAATTCACCCCTCCACTTT.

The V and J genes are TRBV7-2 and TRBJ1-3; D perhaps matches TRBD1 (5 bases). Germline V gene data show CDR1 as SGHTA and CDR2 as FQGNSA. The CDR3 loop spans 15 amino acids. V was pared by 1 base and J by 0 bases, with 7 bases between. This CDR3 reads CASSLVGASGNTIYF. CDR3 nucleotide sequence: TGTGCCAGCAGCTTAGTTGGGGCCTCTGGAAACACCATATATTTT. Drawing the rest from reference TRBV7-2 and TRBJ1-3, the complete variable domain is GAGVSQSPSNKVTEKGKDVELRCDPISGHTALYWYRQSLGQGLEFLIYFQGNSAPDKSGLPSDRFSAERTGGSVSTLTIQRTQQEDSAVYLCASSLVGASGNTIYFGEGSWLTVV.

This rearrangement joins TRBV30 to TRBJ1-3; no clear D gene. The CDR3 loop spans 16 amino acids. Germline V gives CDR1 GTSNPN, CDR2 SVGIG (reference sequence). V was trimmed by 4 bases and J by 1 base, leaving 17 bases between them. In DNA, the CDR3 is TGTGCCTGGAACCCGGGTTTAACGGGGTCTGGAAACACCATATATTTT. Encoded protein: CAWNPGLTGSGNTIYF.

This chain uses TRBV28 with TRBJ1-2; TRBD1 might be the D (6 bases). Germline CDR1 is MDHEN and CDR2 is SYDVKM. The CDR3 covers 15 residues. V lost 5 bases to trimming and J lost 5 bases, with 18 bases between them. This CDR3 reads CASSHDRQALYGYTF. CDR3 DNA sequence: TGTGCCAGCAGTCACGATAGACAGGCCCTTTATGGCTACACCTTC.

Concerning this clone: The same CDR3 can be traced to other DNA sequences in this sample. The rearrangement uses TRBV5-1 and TRBJ1-2; D not resolved. The CDR3 consists of 12 residues. V was shortened by 0 bases and J by 5 bases, with 5 bases between the two germline ends. Germline CDR1 is SGHRS and CDR2 is YFSETQ. CDR3 nucleotide sequence: TGCGCCAGCAGCTTGGACAGTTATGGCTACACCTTC. It specifies CASSLDSYGYTF.

The V and J genes are TRBV7-2 and TRBJ1-2; D is undetermined. Germline lookup yields CDR1 SGHTA and CDR2 FQGNSA. V was trimmed by 6 bases and J by 3 bases, leaving 17 bases between them. The CDR3 covers 15 residues. DNA for the CDR3: TGTGCCAGCAGGCTTTACGCGGGTCTGGACTATGGCTACACCTTC. This translates into CASRLYAGLDYGYTF.

The V gene is TRBV4-1, the J gene TRBJ1-2; 8 nucleotides line up with TRBD1. From germline, CDR1 is MGHRA and CDR2 YSYEKL. V lost 3 bases to trimming and J lost 0 bases; unmatched junction nucleotides: 6. The CDR3 consists of 16 residues. CDR3 region: CASSQTGATANYGYTF. Written as DNA, the CDR3 is TGCGCCAGCAGCCAGACAGGGGCAACGGCTAACTATGGCTACACCTTC.

CDR3 sequence: CASSPFTPNTEAFF. Here the CDR3 DNA reads TGTGCCAGCAGTCCTTTTACACCGAACACTGAAGCTTTCTTT. V gene TRBV6-5 combines with J gene TRBJ1-1; D is unclear. The ends were cut back, 5 bases at V and 1 base at J, with 11 bases in the middle. The CDR3 spans 14 residues. Germline CDR1 MNHEY, CDR2 SVGAGI.

The V gene is TRBV3-1 (or the pseudogene TRBV3-2), the J gene TRBJ1-1; no clear D gene. The V end was cut by 4 bases, the J end by 4 bases, with 7 bases between. The CDR3 contains 12 residues. In germline, CDR1 is LGHDT, CDR2 YNNKEL (reference sequence). CDR3 nucleotide sequence: TGTGCCAGCAGCCTAGAGCGCACTGAAGCTTTCTTT. This encodes CASSLERTEAFF.

This clone was seen a single time. This sequence joins TRBV19 and TRBJ1-1; 9 positions match TRBD1. V lost 2 bases, J lost 5 bases, and 9 bases stayed unmatched. CDR3 size: 16 residues. Looked up from germline, CDR1 is LNHDA and CDR2 is SQIVND (reference sequence). CDR3 in DNA: TGTGCCAGTAGTATACTTACCGGGACAGGGCTGACTGAAGCTTTCTTT. The encoded protein is CASSILTGTGLTEAFF.

The chain carries TRBV15 and TRBJ1-6; 7 bases map to TRBD1. The germline gives CDR1 LNHNV, CDR2 YYDKDF (reference sequence). Trimming removed 6 bases from V and 7 bases from J; junction bases left unmatched: 9. The CDR3 is made up of 15 amino acids. The DNA for the CDR3 is TGTGCCACCAGATTCGACAGGGCGGGAAATTCACCCCTCCACTTT. Protein product: CATRFDRAGNSPLHF.

The V call is TRBV19, the J call TRBJ2-6; weak D call: TRBD2 (6 bases). Germline assignment: CDR1 LNHDA and CDR2 SQIVND (reference sequence). The CDR3 runs 15 residues. The ends were cut back, 5 bases at V and 1 base at J, with 9 bases in the middle. The CDR3 is CASSVGGSGANVLTF. The CDR3 bases are TGTGCCAGTAGTGTCGGGGGTTCTGGGGCCAACGTCCTGACTTTC.

This clone appeared a few times. The rearrangement uses TRBV29-1 and TRBJ2-4; 7 nucleotides align to TRBD2. After removal of 6 bases from V and 4 bases from J, the junction contained 6 bases not matched to a gene. CDR1 SQVTM and CDR2 ANQGSEA come from the germline V gene. This CDR3 has 13 residues. CDR3 nucleotide sequence: TGCAGCGTGGCCGGGACTACAAAAAACATTCAGTACTTC. Translating it yields CSVAGTTKNIQYF.

The chain joins TRBV5-4 to TRBJ2-5; TRBD2 might be the D (6 bases). The ends were cut back, 0 bases at V and 5 bases at J, with 11 bases in the middle. The length of the CDR3 is 14 residues. Germline V gene sequence: CDR1 SGHNT, CDR2 YYREEE (reference sequence). The CDR3, as DNA: TGTGCCAGCAGCTTGGGGGGGGTGGTTGAGACCCAGTACTTC. Translated: CASSLGGVVETQYF. Variable domain in full (rest from reference TRBV5-4 and TRBJ2-5): ETGVTQSPTHLIKTRGQQVTLRCSSQSGHNTVSWYQQALGQGPQFIFQYYREEENGRGNFPPRFSGLQFPNYSSELNVNALELDDSALYLCASSLGGVVETQYFGPGTRLLVL.